The sequence of this T cell receptor beta chain was determined in a study of T cell responses to AZD1222 COVID-19 vaccine. Study-wide results and caveats: The study found Spike-specific TCR breadth and depth rose after two AZD1222 doses. Donors skewed white British and female; clonal diversity was possibly underestimated. Repertoire sampling occurred only after the peak T cell response.

This CDR3 contains 14 residues. Germline-derived CDR1 and CDR2 are SEHNR and FQNEAQ (reference sequence). With V trimmed by 1 base and J by 6 bases, 2 bases remained unmatched. Sequencing used immunoSEQ multiplex PCR; TCRdb keeps in-frame clones, though not all of them. The profile covers about 76,000 clones, with over 60% appearing a single time and roughly 29% taken by the ten largest. Comment on this clone: Its specificity is unknown.

The V gene is TRBV7-9, the J gene TRBJ2-2, with 7 bases lining up with TRBD2. The clonotype comes from an adult who received the MenACWY meningococcal vaccine as a control. The sample here was peripheral blood, taken 28 days after the second dose of the MenACWY control vaccine. The CDR3 region has the DNA TGTGCCAGCAGCTTAGGAGGGAGGGCCGGGGAGCTGTTTTTT. Residues: CASSLGGRAGELFF.